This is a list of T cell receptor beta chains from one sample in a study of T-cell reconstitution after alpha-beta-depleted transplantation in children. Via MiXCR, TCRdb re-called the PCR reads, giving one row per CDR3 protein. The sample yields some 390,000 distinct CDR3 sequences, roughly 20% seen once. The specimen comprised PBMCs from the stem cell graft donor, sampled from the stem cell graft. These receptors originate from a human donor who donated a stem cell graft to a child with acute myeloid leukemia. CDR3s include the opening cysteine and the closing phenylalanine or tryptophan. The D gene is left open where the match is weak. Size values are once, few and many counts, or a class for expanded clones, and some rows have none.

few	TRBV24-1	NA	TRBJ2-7	CATNTGQYF	TGTGCCACCAATACCGGGCAGTACTTC
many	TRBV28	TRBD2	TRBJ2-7	CASSSPRREYYEQYF	TGTGCCAGCAGTTCTCCTCGGCGGGAGTACTACGAGCAGTACTTC
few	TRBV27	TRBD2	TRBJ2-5	CASSWNGRKETQYF	TGTGCCAGCAGTTGGAACGGGAGGAAGGAGACCCAGTACTTC
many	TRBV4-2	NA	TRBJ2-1	CASSQESGGAYNEQFF	TGTGCCAGCAGCCAAGAGTCCGGGGGCGCCTACAATGAGCAGTTCTTC
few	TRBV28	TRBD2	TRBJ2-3	CASSLWRAGLAGDTDTQYF	TGTGCCAGCAGTTTATGGCGGGCAGGCCTAGCGGGAGACACAGATACGCAGTATTTT
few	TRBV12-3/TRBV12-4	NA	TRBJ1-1	CASSLFGRNTEAFF	TGTGCCAGCAGTTTATTTGGGAGGAACACTGAAGCTTTCTTT
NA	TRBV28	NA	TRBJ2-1	CASSLFRVGEQFF	TGTGCCAGCAGTTTATTTAGGGTCGGCGAGCAGTTCTTC
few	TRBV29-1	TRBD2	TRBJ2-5	CSAGTSMLETQYF	TGCAGCGCCGGGACTAGTATGTTGGAGACCCAGTACTTC
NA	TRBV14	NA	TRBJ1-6	CASSQEVFDSPLHF	TGTGCCAGCAGCCAAGAGGTCTTCGATTCACCCCTCCACTTT
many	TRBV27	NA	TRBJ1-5	CASSSPYSNQPQHF	TGTGCCAGCAGTTCTCCTTATAGCAATCAGCCCCAGCATTTT
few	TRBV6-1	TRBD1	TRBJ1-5	CASSRTGGANQPQHF	TGTGCCAGCAGCCGCACAGGGGGAGCAAATCAGCCCCAGCATTTT
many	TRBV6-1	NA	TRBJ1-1	CASSGPTGTDTEAFF	TGTGCCAGCAGTGGGCCCACAGGGACGGACACTGAAGCTTTCTTT
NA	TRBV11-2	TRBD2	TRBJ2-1	CASSLRLAGGLAPNNEQFF	TGTGCCAGCAGCTTACGACTAGCGGGAGGCCTGGCCCCTAACAATGAGCAGTTCTTC
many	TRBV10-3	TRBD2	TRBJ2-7	CAISELAQSYEQYF	TGTGCCATCAGTGAACTAGCGCAGTCCTACGAGCAGTACTTC
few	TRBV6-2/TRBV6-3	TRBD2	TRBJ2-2	CASSPVPRLAGGPANTGELFF	TGTGCCAGCAGCCCAGTCCCCAGACTAGCGGGAGGCCCGGCGAACACCGGGGAGCTGTTTTTT
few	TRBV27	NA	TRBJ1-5	CASGTQGSYNQPQHF	TGTGCCAGCGGCACACAGGGAAGCTACAATCAGCCCCAGCATTTT
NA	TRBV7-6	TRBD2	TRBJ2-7	CASSLTGTTVYEQYF	TGTGCCAGCAGCTTAACCGGGACTACTGTCTACGAGCAGTACTTC
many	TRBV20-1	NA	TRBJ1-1	CSAPWRLANTEAFF	TGCAGTGCTCCCTGGAGACTCGCGAACACTGAAGCTTTCTTT
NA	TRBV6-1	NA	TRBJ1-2	CASSENSDIYGYTF	TGTGCCAGCAGTGAAAATTCAGACATCTATGGCTACACCTTC
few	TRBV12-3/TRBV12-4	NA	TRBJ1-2	CASSLQGRGGYTF	TGTGCCAGCAGTTTACAGGGGAGAGGAGGCTACACCTTC
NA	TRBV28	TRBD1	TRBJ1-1	CASSSSGTANTEAFF	TGTGCCAGCAGTTCCTCCGGGACAGCGAACACTGAAGCTTTCTTT
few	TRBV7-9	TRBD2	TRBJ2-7	CASSLLGLVPGQQYF	TGTGCCAGCAGCTTATTAGGACTAGTCCCAGGGCAGCAGTACTTC
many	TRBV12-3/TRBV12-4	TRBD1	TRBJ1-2	CASSPGQFYGYTF	TGTGCCAGCAGCCCGGGACAGTTCTATGGCTACACCTTC
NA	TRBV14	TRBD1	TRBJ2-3	CASSSRQGGTDTQYF	TGTGCCAGCAGCTCCCGACAGGGGGGGACAGATACGCAGTATTTT
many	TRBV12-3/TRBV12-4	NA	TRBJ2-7	CASTQSQGLYEQYF	TGTGCCAGCACCCAGTCGCAGGGCCTCTACGAGCAGTACTTC
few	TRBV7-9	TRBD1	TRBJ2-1	CASSTPVGTGDNEQFF	TGTGCCAGCAGCACGCCTGTCGGGACAGGGGACAATGAGCAGTTCTTC
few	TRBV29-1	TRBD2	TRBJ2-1	CSVETPPGLVFGEQFF	TGCAGCGTTGAAACACCTCCGGGACTAGTGTTCGGTGAGCAGTTCTTC
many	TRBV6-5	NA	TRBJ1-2	CASSQGFWYGYTF	TGTGCCAGCAGCCAGGGGTTTTGGTATGGCTACACCTTC
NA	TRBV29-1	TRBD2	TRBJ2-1	CSVIAGGNEQFF	TGCAGCGTTATAGCGGGAGGGAATGAGCAGTTCTTC
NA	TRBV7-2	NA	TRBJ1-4	CVSSLRTTNEKLFF	TGTGTCAGCAGCTTGCGGACTACTAATGAAAAACTGTTTTTT
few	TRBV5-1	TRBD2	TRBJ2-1	CASSLAIAGGPSYNEQFF	TGCGCCAGCAGCTTGGCGATAGCGGGAGGGCCCTCCTACAATGAGCAGTTCTTC
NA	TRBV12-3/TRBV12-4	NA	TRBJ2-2	CASSLGGATGELFF	TGTGCCAGCAGTTTAGGGGGGGCCACCGGGGAGCTGTTTTTT
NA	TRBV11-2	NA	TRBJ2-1	CASTLRGSYNEQFF	TGTGCCAGCACCCTAAGAGGGTCCTACAATGAGCAGTTCTTC
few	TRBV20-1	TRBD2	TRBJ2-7	CSAEGLAGDEQYF	TGCAGTGCTGAAGGACTAGCGGGAGATGAGCAGTACTTC
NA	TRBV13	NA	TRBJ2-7	CASSFRWRREYEQYF	TGTGCCAGCAGCTTCAGGTGGCGGAGAGAATACGAGCAGTACTTC
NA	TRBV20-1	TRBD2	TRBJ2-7	CSARWTSGGYEQYF	TGCAGTGCTAGATGGACTAGCGGGGGTTACGAGCAGTACTTC
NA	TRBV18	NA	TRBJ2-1	CASSLLQGNNEQFF	TGTGCCAGCTCACTACTGCAGGGGAACAATGAGCAGTTCTTC
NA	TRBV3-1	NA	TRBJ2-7	CASSQTVGGGEQYF	TGTGCCAGCAGCCAAACCGTCGGGGGTGGCGAGCAGTACTTC
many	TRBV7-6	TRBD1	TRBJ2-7	CASSLVGQLYF	TGTGCCAGCAGCTTAGTGGGACAGCTGTACTTC
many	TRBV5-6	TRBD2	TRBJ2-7	CASIEASGILSNTYEQYF	TGTGCCAGCATCGAAGCTAGCGGGATCTTATCTAACACCTACGAGCAGTACTTC
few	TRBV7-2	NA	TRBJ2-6	CASSRTGFGANVLTF	TGTGCCAGCAGCCGAACAGGGTTCGGGGCCAACGTCCTGACTTTC
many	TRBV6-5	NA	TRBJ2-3	CASTGLGDTQYF	TGTGCCAGCACGGGGCTGGGAGATACGCAGTATTTT
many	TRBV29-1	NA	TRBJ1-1	CSVLAFVRTEAFF	TGCAGCGTGCTAGCATTCGTGCGGACTGAAGCTTTCTTT
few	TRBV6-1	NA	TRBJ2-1	CASSERDSPNNEQFF	TGTGCCAGCAGTGAACGGGACTCCCCCAACAATGAGCAGTTCTTC
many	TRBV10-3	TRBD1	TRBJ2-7	CAIKSGTGAYEQYF	TGTGCCATCAAAAGTGGGACAGGGGCCTACGAGCAGTACTTC
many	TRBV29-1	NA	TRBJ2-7	CSVELVDEQYF	TGCAGCGTTGAACTAGTTGACGAGCAGTACTTC